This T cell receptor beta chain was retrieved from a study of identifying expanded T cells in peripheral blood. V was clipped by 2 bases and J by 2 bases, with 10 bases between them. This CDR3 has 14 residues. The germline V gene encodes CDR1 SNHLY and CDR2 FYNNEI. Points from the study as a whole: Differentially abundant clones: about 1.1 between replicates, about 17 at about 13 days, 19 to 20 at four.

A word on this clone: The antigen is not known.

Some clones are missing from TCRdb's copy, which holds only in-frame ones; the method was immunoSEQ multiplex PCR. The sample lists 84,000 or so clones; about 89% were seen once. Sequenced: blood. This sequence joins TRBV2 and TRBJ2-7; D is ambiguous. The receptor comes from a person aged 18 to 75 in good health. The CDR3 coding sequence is TGTGCCAGCAGTGAATTGGGCCGAACCTACGAGCAGTACTTC. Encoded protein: CASSELGRTYEQYF.